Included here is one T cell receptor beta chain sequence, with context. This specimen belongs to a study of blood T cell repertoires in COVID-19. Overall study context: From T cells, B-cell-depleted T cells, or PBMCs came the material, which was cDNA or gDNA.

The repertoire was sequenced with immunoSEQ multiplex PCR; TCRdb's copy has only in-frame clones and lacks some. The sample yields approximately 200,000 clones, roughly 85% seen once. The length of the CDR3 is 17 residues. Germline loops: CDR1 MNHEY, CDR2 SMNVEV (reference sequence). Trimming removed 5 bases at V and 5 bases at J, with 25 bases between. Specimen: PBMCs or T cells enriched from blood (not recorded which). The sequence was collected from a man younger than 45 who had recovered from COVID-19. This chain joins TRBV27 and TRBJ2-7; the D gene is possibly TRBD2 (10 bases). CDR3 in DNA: TGTGCCAGCAGTAAGGGACAGGGAGCGGGGGGGCAAAACGAGCAGTACTTC. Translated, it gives CASSKGQGAGGQNEQYF.